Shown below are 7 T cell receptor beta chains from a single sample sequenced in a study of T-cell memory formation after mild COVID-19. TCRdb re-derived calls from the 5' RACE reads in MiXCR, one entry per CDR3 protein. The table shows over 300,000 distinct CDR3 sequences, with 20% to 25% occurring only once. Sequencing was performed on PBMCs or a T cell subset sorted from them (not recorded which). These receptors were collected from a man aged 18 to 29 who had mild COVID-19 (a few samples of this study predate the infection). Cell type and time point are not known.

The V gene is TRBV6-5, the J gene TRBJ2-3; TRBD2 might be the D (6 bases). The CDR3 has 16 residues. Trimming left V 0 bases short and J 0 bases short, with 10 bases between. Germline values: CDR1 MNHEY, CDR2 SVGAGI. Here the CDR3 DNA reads TGTGCCAGCAGTTACTCTTCAGGGACTAGCACAGATACGCAGTATTTT. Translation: CASSYSSGTSTDTQYF.

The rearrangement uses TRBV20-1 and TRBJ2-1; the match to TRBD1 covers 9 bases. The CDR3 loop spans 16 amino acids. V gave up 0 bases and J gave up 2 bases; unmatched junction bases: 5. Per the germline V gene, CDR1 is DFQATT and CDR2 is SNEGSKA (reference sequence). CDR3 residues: CSARETGTGTYNEQFF. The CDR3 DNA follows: TGCAGTGCTAGAGAAACCGGGACAGGGACCTACAATGAGCAGTTCTTC.

CDR3 sequence reads: CASSQDLLSGPNEKLFF. The CDR3 DNA reads TGCGCCAGCAGCCAAGATCTGCTGAGCGGACCTAATGAAAAACTGTTTTTT. The J gene is TRBJ1-4, the V gene TRBV4-3; unclear D gene. V was shortened by 0 bases and J by 3 bases, with 14 bases between the two germline ends. This CDR3 is 17 amino acids long. Germline CDR1 and CDR2: LGHNA and YSLEER.

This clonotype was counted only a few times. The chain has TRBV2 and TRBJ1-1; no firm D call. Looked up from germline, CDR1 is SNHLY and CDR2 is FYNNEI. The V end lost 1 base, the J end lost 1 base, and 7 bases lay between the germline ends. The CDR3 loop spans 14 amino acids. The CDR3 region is CASSEDRWNTEAFF. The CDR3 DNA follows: TGTGCCAGCAGTGAAGATCGGTGGAACACTGAAGCTTTCTTT.

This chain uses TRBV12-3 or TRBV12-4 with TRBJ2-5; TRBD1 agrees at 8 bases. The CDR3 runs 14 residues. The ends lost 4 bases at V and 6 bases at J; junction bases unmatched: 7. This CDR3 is CASSWGQDVKTQYF. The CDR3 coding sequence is TGTGCCAGCAGTTGGGGACAGGACGTAAAGACCCAGTACTTC.

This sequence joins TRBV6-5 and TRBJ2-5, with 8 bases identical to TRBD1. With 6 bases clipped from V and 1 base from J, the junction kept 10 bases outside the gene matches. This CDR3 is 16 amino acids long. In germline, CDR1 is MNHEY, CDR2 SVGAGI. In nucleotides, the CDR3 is TGTGCCAGCAGCCACCGACAGGGGTCCGGCCAAGAGACCCAGTACTTC. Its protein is CASSHRQGSGQETQYF.

CDR3: CSVGQFQGSYEQYF. CDR3 in DNA: TGCAGCGTCGGCCAGTTCCAGGGCTCCTACGAGCAGTACTTC. The chain employs TRBV29-1 and TRBJ2-7; D may be TRBD1 (5 bases). The CDR3 contains 14 residues. CDR1 is SQVTM and CDR2 is ANQGSEA in the germline V gene. V was cut by 6 bases and J by 0 bases, with 15 bases left in between.